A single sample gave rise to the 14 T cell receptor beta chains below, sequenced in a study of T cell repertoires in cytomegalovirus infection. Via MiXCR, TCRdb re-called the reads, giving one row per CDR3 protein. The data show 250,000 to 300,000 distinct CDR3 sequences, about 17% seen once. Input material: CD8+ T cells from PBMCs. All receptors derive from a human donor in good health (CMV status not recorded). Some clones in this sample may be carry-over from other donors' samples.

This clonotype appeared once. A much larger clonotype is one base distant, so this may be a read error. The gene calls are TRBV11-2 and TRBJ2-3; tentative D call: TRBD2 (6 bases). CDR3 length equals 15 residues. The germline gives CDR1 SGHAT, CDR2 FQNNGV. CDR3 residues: CASSSDYGSTETQYF. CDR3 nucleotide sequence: TGTGCCAGCAGCTCCGATTACGGGAGCACAGAAACGCAGTATTTT.

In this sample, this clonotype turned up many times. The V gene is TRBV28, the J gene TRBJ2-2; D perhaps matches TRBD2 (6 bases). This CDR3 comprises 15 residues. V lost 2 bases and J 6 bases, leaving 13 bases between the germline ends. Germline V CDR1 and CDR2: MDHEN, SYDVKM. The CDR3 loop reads CASSLRRGGAGELFF. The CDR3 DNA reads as TGTGCCAGCAGTTTAAGGCGGGGAGGCGCCGGGGAGCTGTTTTTT.

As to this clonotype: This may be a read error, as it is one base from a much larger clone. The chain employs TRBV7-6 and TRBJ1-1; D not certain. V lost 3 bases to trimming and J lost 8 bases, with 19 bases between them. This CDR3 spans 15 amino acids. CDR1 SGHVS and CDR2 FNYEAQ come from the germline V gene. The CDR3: CASSFLRSPSAEAFF. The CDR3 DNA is TGTGCCAGCAGCTTTCTTCGGTCACCCTCGGCAGAAGCTTTCTTT.

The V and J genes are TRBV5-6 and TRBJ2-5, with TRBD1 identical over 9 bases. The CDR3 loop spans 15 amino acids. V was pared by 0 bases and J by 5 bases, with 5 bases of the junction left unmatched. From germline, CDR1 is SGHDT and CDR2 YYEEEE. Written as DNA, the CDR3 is TGTGCCAGCAGCTTGGTGGGACAGGGAAGGGAGACCCAGTACTTC. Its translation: CASSLVGQGRETQYF.

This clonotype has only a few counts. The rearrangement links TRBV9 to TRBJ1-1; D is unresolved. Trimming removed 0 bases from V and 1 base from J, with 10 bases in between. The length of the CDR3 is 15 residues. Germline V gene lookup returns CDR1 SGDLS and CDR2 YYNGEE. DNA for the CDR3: TGTGCCAGCAGCGTAGCTACAGCAGCGAACACTGAAGCTTTCTTT. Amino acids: CASSVATAANTEAFF.

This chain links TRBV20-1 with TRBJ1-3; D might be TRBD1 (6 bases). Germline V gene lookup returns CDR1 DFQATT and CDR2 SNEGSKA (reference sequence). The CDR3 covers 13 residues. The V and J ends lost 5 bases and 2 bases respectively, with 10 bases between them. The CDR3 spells CSAPQGPGNTIYF. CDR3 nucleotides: TGCAGTGCTCCACAGGGACCTGGAAACACCATATATTTT.

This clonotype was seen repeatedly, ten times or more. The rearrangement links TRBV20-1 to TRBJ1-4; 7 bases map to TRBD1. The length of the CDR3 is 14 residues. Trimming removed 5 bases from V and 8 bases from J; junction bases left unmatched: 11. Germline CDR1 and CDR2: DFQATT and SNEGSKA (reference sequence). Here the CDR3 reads CSAQRQGLGEKLFF. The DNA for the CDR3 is TGCAGTGCTCAGCGACAGGGATTGGGAGAAAAACTGTTTTTT.

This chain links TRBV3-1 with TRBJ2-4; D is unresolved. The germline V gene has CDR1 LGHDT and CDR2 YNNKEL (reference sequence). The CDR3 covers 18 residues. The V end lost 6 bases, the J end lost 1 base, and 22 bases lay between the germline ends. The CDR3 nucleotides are TGTGCCAGCAGACCGGGCCTCACTAAATCCACGGCCAAAAACATTCAGTACTTC. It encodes CASRPGLTKSTAKNIQYF.

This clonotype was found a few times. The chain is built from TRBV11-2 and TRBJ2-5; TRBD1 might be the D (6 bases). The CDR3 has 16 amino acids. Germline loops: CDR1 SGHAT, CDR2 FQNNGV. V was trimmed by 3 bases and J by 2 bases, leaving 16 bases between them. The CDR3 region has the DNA TGTGCCAGCAGCTTCGGACAGAACCCATCACAAGAGACCCAGTACTTC. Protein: CASSFGQNPSQETQYF.

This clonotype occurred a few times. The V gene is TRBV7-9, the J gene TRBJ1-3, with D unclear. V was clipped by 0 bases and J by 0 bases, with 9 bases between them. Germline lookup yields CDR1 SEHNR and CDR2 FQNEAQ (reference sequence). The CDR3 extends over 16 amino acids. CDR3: CASSLAERASGNTIYF. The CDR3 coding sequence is TGTGCCAGCAGCTTAGCGGAACGGGCCTCTGGAAACACCATATATTTT.

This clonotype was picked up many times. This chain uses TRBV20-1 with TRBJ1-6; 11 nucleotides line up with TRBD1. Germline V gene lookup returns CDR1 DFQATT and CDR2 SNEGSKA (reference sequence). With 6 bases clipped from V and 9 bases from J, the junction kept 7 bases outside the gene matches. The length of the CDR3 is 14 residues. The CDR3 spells CSAVGDRGSSPLHF. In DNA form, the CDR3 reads TGCAGTGCCGTCGGGGACAGGGGGTCTTCACCCCTCCACTTT.

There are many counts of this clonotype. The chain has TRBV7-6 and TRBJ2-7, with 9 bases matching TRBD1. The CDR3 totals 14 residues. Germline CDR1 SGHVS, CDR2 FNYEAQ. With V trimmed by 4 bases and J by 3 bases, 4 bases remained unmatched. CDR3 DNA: TGTGCCAGCAGCTATTGGGACAGGGACTACGAGCAGTACTTC. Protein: CASSYWDRDYEQYF.

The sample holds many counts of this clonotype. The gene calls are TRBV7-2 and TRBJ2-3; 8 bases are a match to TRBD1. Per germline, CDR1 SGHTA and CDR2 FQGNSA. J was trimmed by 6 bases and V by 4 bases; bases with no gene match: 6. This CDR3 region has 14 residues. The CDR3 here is CASSSDRVIDTQYF. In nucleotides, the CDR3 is TGTGCCAGCAGCTCGGACAGGGTGATTGATACGCAGTATTTT.

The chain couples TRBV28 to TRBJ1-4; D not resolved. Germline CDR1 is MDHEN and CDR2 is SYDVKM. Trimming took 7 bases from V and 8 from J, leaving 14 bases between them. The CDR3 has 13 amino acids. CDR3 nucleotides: TGTGCCAGCATTGGGCAACTGGGCGAAAAACTGTTTTTT. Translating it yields CASIGQLGEKLFF.